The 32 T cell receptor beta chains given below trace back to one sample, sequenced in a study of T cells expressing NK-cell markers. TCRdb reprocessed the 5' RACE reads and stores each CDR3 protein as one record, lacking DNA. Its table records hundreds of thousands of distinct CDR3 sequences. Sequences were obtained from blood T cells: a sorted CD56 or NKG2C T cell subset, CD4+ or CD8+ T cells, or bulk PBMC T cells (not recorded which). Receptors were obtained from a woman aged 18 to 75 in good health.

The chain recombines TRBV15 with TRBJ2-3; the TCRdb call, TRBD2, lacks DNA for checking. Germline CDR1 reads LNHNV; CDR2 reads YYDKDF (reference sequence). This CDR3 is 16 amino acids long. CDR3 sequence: CATSRDTGTSGVGQYF.

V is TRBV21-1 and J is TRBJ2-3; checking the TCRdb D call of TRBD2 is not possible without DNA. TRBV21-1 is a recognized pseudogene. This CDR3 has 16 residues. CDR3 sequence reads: CASSKARTSGSDTQYF.

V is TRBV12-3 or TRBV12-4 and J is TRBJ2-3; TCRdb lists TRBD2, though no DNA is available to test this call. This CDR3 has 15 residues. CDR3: CASSPTSDRTDTQYF.

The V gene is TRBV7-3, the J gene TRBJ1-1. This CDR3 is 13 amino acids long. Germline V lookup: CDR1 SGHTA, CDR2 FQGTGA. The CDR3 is CASSLTGQTEAFF.

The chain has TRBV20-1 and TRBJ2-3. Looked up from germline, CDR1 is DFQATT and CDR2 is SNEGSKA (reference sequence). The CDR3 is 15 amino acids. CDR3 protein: CSARLDPTRTDTQYF.

The CDR3 here is CASSYSRTSHEQYF. This chain connects TRBV6-2 or TRBV6-3 to TRBJ2-7. The CDR3 is 14 residues long. Germline V gives CDR1 MNHEY, CDR2 SVGEGT.

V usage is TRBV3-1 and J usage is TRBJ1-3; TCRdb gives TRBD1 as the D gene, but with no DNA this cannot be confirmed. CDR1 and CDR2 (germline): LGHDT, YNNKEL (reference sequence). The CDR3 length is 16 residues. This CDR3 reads CASSQEGQYSGNTIYF.

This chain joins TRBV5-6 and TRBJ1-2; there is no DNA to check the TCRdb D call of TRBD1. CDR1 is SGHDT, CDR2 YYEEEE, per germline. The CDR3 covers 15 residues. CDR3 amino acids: CASSSGTGRSYGYTF.

The CDR3 reads CASSQVRETFF. The genes are TRBV4-2 and TRBJ2-1. Germline loops: CDR1 LGHNA, CDR2 YNFKEQ. This CDR3 is built from 11 residues.

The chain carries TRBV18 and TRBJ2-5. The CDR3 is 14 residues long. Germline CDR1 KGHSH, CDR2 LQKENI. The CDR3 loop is CASSTRSEQETQYF.

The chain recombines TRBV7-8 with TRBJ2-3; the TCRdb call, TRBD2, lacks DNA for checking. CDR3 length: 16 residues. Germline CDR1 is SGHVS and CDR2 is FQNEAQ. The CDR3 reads CASSLRIAESTDTQYF.

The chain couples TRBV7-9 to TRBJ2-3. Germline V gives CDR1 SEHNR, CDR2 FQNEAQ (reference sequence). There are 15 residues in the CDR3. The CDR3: CASSLAVSSTDTQYF.

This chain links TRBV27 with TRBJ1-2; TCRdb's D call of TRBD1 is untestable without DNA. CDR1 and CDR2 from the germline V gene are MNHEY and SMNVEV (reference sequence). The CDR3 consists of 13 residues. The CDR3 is CASRAFGGYGYTF.

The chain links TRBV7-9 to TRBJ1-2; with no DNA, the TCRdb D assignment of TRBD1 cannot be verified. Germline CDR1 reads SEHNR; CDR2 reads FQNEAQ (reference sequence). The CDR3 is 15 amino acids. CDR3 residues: CASSLVRQGNYGYTF.

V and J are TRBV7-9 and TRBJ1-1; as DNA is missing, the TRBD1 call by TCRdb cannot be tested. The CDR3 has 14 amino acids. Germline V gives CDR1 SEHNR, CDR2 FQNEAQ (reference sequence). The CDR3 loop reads CASSLSGTNTEAFF.

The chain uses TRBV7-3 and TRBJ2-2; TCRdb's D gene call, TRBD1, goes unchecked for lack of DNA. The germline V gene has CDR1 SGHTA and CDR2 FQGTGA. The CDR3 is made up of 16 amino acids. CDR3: CASSLSARGPTGELFF.

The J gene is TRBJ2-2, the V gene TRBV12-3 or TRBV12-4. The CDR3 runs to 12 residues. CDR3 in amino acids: CASTTAPGELFF.

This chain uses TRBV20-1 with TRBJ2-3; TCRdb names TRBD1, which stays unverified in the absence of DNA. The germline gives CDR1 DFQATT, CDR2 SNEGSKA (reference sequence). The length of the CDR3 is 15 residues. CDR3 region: CSARSGTQSTDTQYF.

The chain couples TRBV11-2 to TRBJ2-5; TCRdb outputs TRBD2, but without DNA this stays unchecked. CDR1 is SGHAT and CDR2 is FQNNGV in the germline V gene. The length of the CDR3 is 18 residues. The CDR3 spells CASSLVPAGGRIKETQYF.

The CDR3 is CSAPRTITDYEQYF. J is TRBJ2-7 and V is TRBV20-1; TCRdb's D gene call, TRBD2, goes unchecked for lack of DNA. CDR3 length: 14 residues. From germline, CDR1 is DFQATT and CDR2 SNEGSKA (reference sequence).

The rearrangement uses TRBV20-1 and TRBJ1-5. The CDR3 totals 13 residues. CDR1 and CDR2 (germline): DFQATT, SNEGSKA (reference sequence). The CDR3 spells CSASETPKVAQHF.

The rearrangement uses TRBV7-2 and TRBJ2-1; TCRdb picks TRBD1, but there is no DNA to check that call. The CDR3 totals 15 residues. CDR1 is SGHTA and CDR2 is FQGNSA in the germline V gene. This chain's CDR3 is CASSLESARGGEQFF.

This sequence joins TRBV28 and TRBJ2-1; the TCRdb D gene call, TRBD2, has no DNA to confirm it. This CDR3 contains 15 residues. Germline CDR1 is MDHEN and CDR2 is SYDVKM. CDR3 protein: CASRVRLAGWGEQFF.

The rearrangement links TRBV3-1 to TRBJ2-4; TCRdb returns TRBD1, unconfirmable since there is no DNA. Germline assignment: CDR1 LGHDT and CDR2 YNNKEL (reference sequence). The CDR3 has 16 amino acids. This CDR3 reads CASSQGTREGQNIQYF.

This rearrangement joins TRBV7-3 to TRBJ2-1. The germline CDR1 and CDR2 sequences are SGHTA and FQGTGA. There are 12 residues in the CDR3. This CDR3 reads CASSEIAGEQFF. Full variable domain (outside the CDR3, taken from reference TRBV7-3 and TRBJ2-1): GAGVSQTPSNKVTEKGKYVELRCDPISGHTALYWYRQSLGQGPEFLIYFQGTGAADDSGLPNDRFFAVRPEGSVSTLKIQRTERGDSAVYLCASSEIAGEQFFGPGTRLTVL.

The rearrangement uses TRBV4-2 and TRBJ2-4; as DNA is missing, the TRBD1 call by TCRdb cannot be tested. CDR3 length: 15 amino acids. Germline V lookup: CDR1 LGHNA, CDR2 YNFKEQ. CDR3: CASSLAPEAGGIQYF.

The CDR3 reads CASSQTGQGGWEQYF. This chain connects TRBV4-2 to TRBJ2-7; lacking DNA, the TRBD1 call made by TCRdb goes unchecked. CDR1 LGHNA and CDR2 YNFKEQ come from the germline V gene. The CDR3 totals 15 residues.

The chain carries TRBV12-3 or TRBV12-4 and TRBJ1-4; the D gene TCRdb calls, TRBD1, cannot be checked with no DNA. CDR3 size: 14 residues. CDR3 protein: CASSPQGRDEKLFF.

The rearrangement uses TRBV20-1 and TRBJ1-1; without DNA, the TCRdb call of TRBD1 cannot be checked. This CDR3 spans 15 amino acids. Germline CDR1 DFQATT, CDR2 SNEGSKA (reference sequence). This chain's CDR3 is CSARVSGGRNTEAFF.

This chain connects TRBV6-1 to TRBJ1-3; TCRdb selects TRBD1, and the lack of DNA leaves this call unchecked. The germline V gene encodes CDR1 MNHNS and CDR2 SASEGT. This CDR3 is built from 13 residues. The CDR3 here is CARQGAAGNTIYF.

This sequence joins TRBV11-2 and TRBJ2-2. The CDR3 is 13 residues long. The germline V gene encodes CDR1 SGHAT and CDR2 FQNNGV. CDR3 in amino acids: CASSLTSPGELFF.

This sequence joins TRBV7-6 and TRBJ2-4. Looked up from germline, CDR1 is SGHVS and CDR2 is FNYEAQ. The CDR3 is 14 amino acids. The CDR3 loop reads CASSPSDGRNIQYF.